The rows below give T cell receptor beta chains drawn from one sample of a study of beta chain features in type 1 diabetes. Method: immunoSEQ multiplex PCR; TCRdb's copy keeps in-frame clones and lacks some. The data contain under 200,000 clones, 8% to 8.5% of them singletons. Sequenced sample: central memory CD4+ T cells from blood. These receptors were collected from a woman in her late teens or twenties with type 1 diabetes. Each CDR3 is given with its conserved first and last residue. The order of the fields is CDR3 length, clone size, V gene, D gene, J gene, CDR3 DNA, CDR3 protein. The D gene is left open where the match is weak. Clone sizes are given selectively: once, few, many, or a class where the clone is expanded.

len: 14; abundance: many; v_gene: TRBV29-1; d_gene: .; j_gene: TRBJ2-2; CDR3nt: TGCAGCGTTCTAGGAGGGCCCGACACCGGGGAGCTGTTTTTT; CDR3aa: CSVLGGPDTGELFF
len: 14; abundance: .; v_gene: TRBV27; d_gene: TRBD1; j_gene: TRBJ2-7; CDR3nt: TGTGCCAGCAGTCCAGGGACAGGGAGACACGAGCAGTACTTC; CDR3aa: CASSPGTGRHEQYF
len: 16; abundance: few; v_gene: TRBV5-6; d_gene: TRBD2; j_gene: TRBJ2-7; CDR3nt: TGTGCCAGCAGCTTGGAGGGCGGGGGAAGCTCCTACGAGCAGTACTTC; CDR3aa: CASSLEGGGSSYEQYF
len: 14; abundance: .; v_gene: TRBV7-9; d_gene: .; j_gene: TRBJ2-1; CDR3nt: TGTGCCAGCAGCTTAGTCTTAGAGAACGGTGAGCAGTTCTTC; CDR3aa: CASSLVLENGEQFF
len: 12; abundance: .; v_gene: TRBV7-2; d_gene: .; j_gene: TRBJ2-3; CDR3nt: TGTGCCAGCAGCCTTAGCGTAGATACGCAGTATTTT; CDR3aa: CASSLSVDTQYF
len: 12; abundance: few; v_gene: TRBV29-1; d_gene: TRBD1; j_gene: TRBJ2-7; CDR3nt: TGCAGCGAGCTGGACAGGCCTGACGAGCAGTACTTC; CDR3aa: CSELDRPDEQYF
len: 16; abundance: few; v_gene: TRBV5-1; d_gene: .; j_gene: TRBJ2-2; CDR3nt: TGCGCCAGCGGTTTAAACGCTCAGGCGAGCACCGGGGAGCTGTTTTTT; CDR3aa: CASGLNAQASTGELFF
len: 15; abundance: few; v_gene: TRBV14; d_gene: TRBD2; j_gene: TRBJ2-5; CDR3nt: TGTGCCAGCAGCCAAGGAACTAGCGGGATCAAGACCCAGTACTTC; CDR3aa: CASSQGTSGIKTQYF
len: 14; abundance: few; v_gene: TRBV27; d_gene: .; j_gene: TRBJ1-5; CDR3nt: TGTGCCAGCAGTCTAGGGACTCCGAACCAGCCCCAGCATTTT; CDR3aa: CASSLGTPNQPQHF
len: 12; abundance: .; v_gene: TRBV7-3; d_gene: .; j_gene: TRBJ2-3; CDR3nt: TGTGCCAGCAGCCAACAGACAGATACGCAGTATTTT; CDR3aa: CASSQQTDTQYF
len: 11; abundance: .; v_gene: TRBV30; d_gene: .; j_gene: TRBJ2-7; CDR3nt: TGTGCCTGGAGCTTTTCCTACGAGCAGTACTTC; CDR3aa: CAWSFSYEQYF
len: 12; abundance: .; v_gene: TRBV9; d_gene: .; j_gene: TRBJ2-3; CDR3nt: TGTGCCAGCGAGGGTGCAGCAGATACGCAGTATTTT; CDR3aa: CASEGAADTQYF
len: 16; abundance: few; v_gene: TRBV10-3; d_gene: TRBD1; j_gene: TRBJ2-3; CDR3nt: TGTGCCATCAGTGGAGAGGACAGGGGCTTCACAGATACGCAGTATTTT; CDR3aa: CAISGEDRGFTDTQYF
len: 14; abundance: .; v_gene: TRBV11-2; d_gene: .; j_gene: TRBJ2-3; CDR3nt: TGTGCCAGCAGCGCCCTCTCCCCTAAGGATACGCAGTATTTT; CDR3aa: CASSALSPKDTQYF
len: 12; abundance: few; v_gene: TRBV27; d_gene: .; j_gene: TRBJ2-1; CDR3nt: TGTGCCAGCAGTGAATACAGAAGTGAGCAGTTCTTC; CDR3aa: CASSEYRSEQFF
len: 11; abundance: .; v_gene: TRBV20-1; d_gene: .; j_gene: TRBJ2-7; CDR3nt: TGCAGTGCTGCAGACTCCTACGAGCAGTACTTC; CDR3aa: CSAADSYEQYF
len: 16; abundance: few; v_gene: TRBV28; d_gene: .; j_gene: TRBJ2-1; CDR3nt: TGTGCCAGCGCCGATGGGGGCGTGCGGGTTCATACTGAGCAGTTCTTC; CDR3aa: CASADGGVRVHTEQFF
len: 11; abundance: few; v_gene: TRBV7-2; d_gene: .; j_gene: TRBJ2-5; CDR3nt: TGTGCCAGCAGTGGGGCAGAGACCCAGTACTTC; CDR3aa: CASSGAETQYF
len: 16; abundance: .; v_gene: TRBV19; d_gene: .; j_gene: TRBJ2-7; CDR3nt: TGTGCCAGTAGTATGGAGAGGGTAAGGGAAAGGAGCGAGCAGTACTTC; CDR3aa: CASSMERVRERSEQYF
len: 15; abundance: few; v_gene: TRBV6-5; d_gene: .; j_gene: TRBJ2-7; CDR3nt: TGTGCCAGCAGTTACACGGTGACAGGAGCCTACGAGCAGTACTTC; CDR3aa: CASSYTVTGAYEQYF
len: 15; abundance: few; v_gene: TRBV27; d_gene: TRBD2; j_gene: TRBJ2-5; CDR3nt: TGTGCCAGCACCGAGTGGACTAGTGGGCAAGAGACCCAGTACTTC; CDR3aa: CASTEWTSGQETQYF
len: 16; abundance: .; v_gene: TRBV11-3; d_gene: TRBD1; j_gene: TRBJ1-1; CDR3nt: TGTGCCAGCAGCTCCCCCCTGACAGGGAAGGGCACTGAAGCTTTCTTT; CDR3aa: CASSSPLTGKGTEAFF
len: 16; abundance: few; v_gene: TRBV7-7; d_gene: TRBD2; j_gene: TRBJ2-1; CDR3nt: TGTGCTAGCAGCCCCACTAGCGGGAGCTTGTACAATGAGCAGTTCTTC; CDR3aa: CASSPTSGSLYNEQFF
len: 14; abundance: .; v_gene: TRBV7-3; d_gene: TRBD1; j_gene: TRBJ2-1; CDR3nt: TGTGCCAGCAGCGACCGGACAGGGGGAAATGAGCAGTTCTTC; CDR3aa: CASSDRTGGNEQFF
len: 17; abundance: few; v_gene: TRBV7-3; d_gene: TRBD2; j_gene: TRBJ2-5; CDR3nt: TGTGCCAGCAGCTTAACTGGGTCGCTAGCGGGAGGCGAGACCCAGTACTTC; CDR3aa: CASSLTGSLAGGETQYF
len: 14; abundance: .; v_gene: TRBV10-3; d_gene: .; j_gene: TRBJ2-7; CDR3nt: TGTGCCATCGGGGGAGGGACACCAACCTACGAGCAGTACTTC; CDR3aa: CAIGGGTPTYEQYF
len: 16; abundance: .; v_gene: TRBV5-1; d_gene: TRBD2; j_gene: TRBJ2-2; CDR3nt: TGCGCCAGCAGCTGGAGCGGGGGGGCTATTACCGGGGAGCTGTTTTTT; CDR3aa: CASSWSGGAITGELFF
len: 13; abundance: many; v_gene: TRBV29-1; d_gene: .; j_gene: TRBJ1-2; CDR3nt: TGCAGCGTTGAGGGTCAGTGGAGATTGGGCTACACCTTC; CDR3aa: CSVEGQWRLGYTF
len: 16; abundance: few; v_gene: TRBV15; d_gene: TRBD2; j_gene: TRBJ2-1; CDR3nt: TGTGCCACCAGCAGAGATTGGACTAGTGGTGCGAATGAGCAGTTCTTC; CDR3aa: CATSRDWTSGANEQFF
len: 14; abundance: few; v_gene: TRBV11-1; d_gene: .; j_gene: TRBJ2-1; CDR3nt: TGTGCCAGCAGCTTAGCCCGCCGGAGCGATGAGCAGTTCTTC; CDR3aa: CASSLARRSDEQFF
len: 14; abundance: few; v_gene: TRBV10-3; d_gene: TRBD2; j_gene: TRBJ2-1; CDR3nt: TGTGCCATCCGCTTCGGGACTACGGACAATGAGCAGTTCTTC; CDR3aa: CAIRFGTTDNEQFF
len: 16; abundance: .; v_gene: TRBV7-9; d_gene: TRBD1; j_gene: TRBJ2-2; CDR3nt: TGTGCCAGCAGCCCCAGGGGGCGCGGAGGGACCGGGGAGCTGTTTTTT; CDR3aa: CASSPRGRGGTGELFF
len: 13; abundance: few; v_gene: TRBV6-1; d_gene: .; j_gene: TRBJ2-7; CDR3nt: TGTGCCAGCAGGGCAGGGGCATCCTACGAGCAGTACTTC; CDR3aa: CASRAGASYEQYF
len: 16; abundance: few; v_gene: TRBV7-2; d_gene: TRBD1; j_gene: TRBJ1-3; CDR3nt: TGTGCCAGCAGCCACCGGTGGGACAGTGGGGGAAACACCATATATTTT; CDR3aa: CASSHRWDSGGNTIYF
len: 12; abundance: many; v_gene: TRBV9; d_gene: .; j_gene: TRBJ2-3; CDR3nt: TGTGCCAGCGCCCTGGGAGCAGATACGCAGTATTTT; CDR3aa: CASALGADTQYF